This TCR beta chain was sequenced in a study of T-cell reconstitution after alpha-beta-depleted transplantation in children. CDR1 is MNHEY and CDR2 is SMNVEV in the germline V gene (reference sequence). The CDR3 contains 20 residues. Trimming stripped 0 bases from V and 0 bases from J, with 18 bases between. Unique molecular identifiers were incorporated into the prepared TCRbeta library. TCRdb independently ran MiXCR on the PCR reads; one entry per CDR3 protein. The repertoire consists of 490,000 or so distinct CDR3 sequences, with around 13% occurring once and the leading ten covering about 5.4%. The chain couples TRBV27 to TRBJ2-6; D not resolved. Sample: PBMCs from the stem cell graft donor, taken from the stem cell graft. The receptor's source is a human donor who donated a stem cell graft to a child with combined immunodeficiency. CDR3 protein: CASSLSGLARHSSGANVLTF. The CDR3 bases are TGTGCCAGCAGTTTATCCGGGCTGGCTCGACATAGCTCTGGGGCCAACGTCCTGACTTTC.